The 22 T cell receptor beta chains reported below all come from one sample, sequenced in a study of T cells in Graves' hyperthyroidism and ophthalmopathy. RNA transcripts provided the source from which TCR beta CDR3 regions were amplified. HTBI primers were employed in a first-round RT-PCR of the TCR CDR3. One entry per CDR3 protein results from TCRdb running MiXCR on the multiplex PCR reads. This sample has around 350,000 distinct CDR3 sequences, with 19% found just once. Sequencing input: blood. All receptors derive from a woman younger than 35 with Graves' hyperthyroidism.

This clonotype was seen repeatedly, ten times or more. The rearrangement links TRBV6-1 to TRBJ2-7, with 8 bases fitting TRBD1. Per germline, CDR1 MNHNS and CDR2 SASEGT. Trimming removed 6 bases from V and 2 bases from J; junction bases left unmatched: 3. CDR3 length equals 13 residues. The chain's CDR3 is CASRSGGTYEQYF. CDR3 coding DNA: TGTGCCAGCAGATCAGGGGGCACCTACGAGCAGTACTTC.

This sequence joins TRBV5-1 and TRBJ2-5, with a weak D call TRBD1 (7 bases). The CDR3 totals 15 residues. V lost 4 bases, J lost 5 bases, and 18 bases lay in between. Germline V CDR1 and CDR2: SGHRS, YFSETQ. The CDR3 region has the DNA TGCGCCAGCAGCCGACAGGGACTCGGGGGCGAGACCCAGTACTTC. Residues: CASSRQGLGGETQYF.

This clonotype occurred many times. The chain recombines TRBV7-8 with TRBJ1-5; possibly TRBD1 for D (6 bases). The CDR3 is 12 amino acids. Trimming cost V 5 bases and J 16 bases, with 18 bases left between them. Germline V gene data show CDR1 as SGHVS and CDR2 as FQNEAQ. The CDR3 nucleotides read TGTGCCAGCAGCGCCGGCTCGACAGGTTTTCATTTT. This gives the protein CASSAGSTGFHF.

This clonotype turned up a few times. One base away lies a much larger clone, so this may be a sequencing read error. The chain links TRBV6-1 to TRBJ2-2; D is possibly TRBD2 (6 bases). The CDR3 has 14 amino acids. Germline V gene lookup returns CDR1 MNHNS and CDR2 SASEGT. This CDR3 is CASDGGRGTGELCF. CDR3 coding DNA: TGTGCCAGCGACGGCGGCCGGGGGACCGGGGAGCTGTGTTTT.

The chain uses TRBV29-1 and TRBJ2-5; 7 bases are shared with TRBD1. The germline CDR1 and CDR2 sequences are SQVTM and ANQGSEA. The trim removed 6 bases at V and 4 bases at J, leaving 11 bases unmatched. This CDR3 is built from 14 residues. The CDR3 is CSVGITGARETQYF. CDR3 DNA sequence: TGCAGCGTGGGAATTACAGGGGCTCGAGAGACCCAGTACTTC. The entire variable domain, with the rest obtained from reference TRBV29-1 and TRBJ2-5, is as follows: SAVISQKPSRDICQRGTSLTIQCQVDSQVTMMFWYRQQPGQSLTLIATANQGSEATYESGFVIDKFPISRPNLTFSTLTVSNMSPEDSSIYLCSVGITGARETQYFGPGTRLLVL.

The table lists this clonotype with many counts. One junction end does not reproduce the germline sequence, and a read error may be involved. V is TRBV7-7 and J is TRBJ2-2; D not resolved. The CDR3 loop spans 14 amino acids. Germline V gene sequence: CDR1 SSHAT, CDR2 FNYEAQ (reference sequence). CDR3 in DNA: TGTGCTAGCAGCCTCACTTTTTCCACCGGGGAGCTGTTTTTT. It codes for CASSLTFSTGELFF.

This clonotype was seen at least ten times. The rearrangement uses TRBV2 and TRBJ2-5; tentatively, D is TRBD1 (6 bases). This CDR3 spans 14 amino acids. The V end was cut by 4 bases, the J end by 3 bases, with 12 bases between. The germline V gene has CDR1 SNHLY and CDR2 FYNNEI. CDR3 sequence reads: CASSVIRGEETQYF. The CDR3 coding sequence is TGTGCCAGCAGTGTGATCAGGGGAGAAGAGACCCAGTACTTC.

The chain is built from TRBV28 and TRBJ2-5; TRBD1 matches at 9 bases. From germline, CDR1 is MDHEN and CDR2 SYDVKM. This CDR3 is built from 13 residues. Germline trimming cut 5 bases from V and 6 bases from J; bases unmatched to any gene: 4. CDR3 sequence reads: CASSTGGRKTQYF. The CDR3 DNA reads as TGTGCCAGCAGTACAGGGGGCAGGAAGACCCAGTACTTC.

The chain carries TRBV5-1 and TRBJ2-5; D might be TRBD2 (7 bases). Germline V gene data show CDR1 as SGHRS and CDR2 as YFSETQ. Trimming stripped 9 bases from V and 5 bases from J, with 20 bases between. The CDR3 length is 14 residues. CDR3 sequence reads: CAISKGGFKETQYF. CDR3 coding DNA: TGCGCCATCTCGAAGGGGGGGTTTAAGGAGACCCAGTACTTC. Based on the CDR3 plus reference TRBV5-1 and TRBJ2-5, the full variable domain is KAGVTQTPRYLIKTRGQQVTLSCSPISGHRSVSWYQQTPGQGLQFLFEYFSETQRNKGNFPGRFSGRQFSNSRSEMNVSTLELGDSALYLCAISKGGFKETQYFGPGTRLLVL.

This clonotype was counted at least ten times. This rearrangement joins TRBV7-8 to TRBJ2-2; D possibly corresponds to TRBD1 (5 bases). The CDR3 spans 16 residues. Germline values: CDR1 SGHVS, CDR2 FQNEAQ. V dropped 5 bases and J dropped 6 bases, with 19 bases sitting between them. In nucleotides, the CDR3 is TGTGCCAGCAGCACCCACAGCTTTACAGGACCCGGGGAGCTGTTTTTT. The encoded protein is CASSTHSFTGPGELFF. Filled out from reference TRBV7-8 and TRBJ2-2, the complete variable domain reads GAGVSQSPRYKVAKRGQDVALRCDPISGHVSLFWYQQALGQGPEFLTYFQNEAQLDKSGLPSDRFFAERPEGSVSTLKIQRTQQEDSAVYLCASSTHSFTGPGELFFGEGSRLTVL.

Many counts were recorded for this clonotype. The chain carries TRBV28 and TRBJ2-7; TRBD1 is a possible D gene (5 bases). CDR1 is MDHEN, CDR2 SYDVKM, per germline. Trimming removed 6 bases from V and 2 bases from J, with 23 bases in between. This CDR3 contains 17 residues. CDR3 loop: CASSPADRLNPPYEQYF. CDR3 in DNA: TGTGCCAGCAGCCCAGCCGACAGACTCAATCCTCCCTACGAGCAGTACTTC.

This clonotype has at least ten counts. The chain combines TRBV5-1 with TRBJ2-5, with a weak D call TRBD2 (6 bases). Germline values: CDR1 SGHRS, CDR2 YFSETQ. This CDR3 region has 15 residues. With 4 bases removed from V and 5 bases from J, the gap between germline ends came to 18 bases. The CDR3 region is CASSNGDSPGETQYF. CDR3 coding DNA: TGCGCCAGCAGCAACGGGGACTCCCCGGGGGAGACCCAGTACTTC.

This chain connects TRBV7-9 to TRBJ1-1, with D possibly matching TRBD1 (5 bases). Per germline, CDR1 SEHNR and CDR2 FQNEAQ (reference sequence). CDR3 length: 15 amino acids. With 5 bases removed from V and 2 bases from J, the gap between germline ends came to 15 bases. The CDR3 sequence: CASSPWDAGNTEAFF. The CDR3, as DNA: TGTGCCAGCAGCCCCTGGGACGCAGGCAACACTGAAGCTTTCTTT. The full variable domain, completed using reference TRBV7-9 and TRBJ1-1, is DTGVSQNPRHKITKRGQNVTFRCDPISEHNRLYWYRQTLGQGPEFLTYFQNEAQLEKSRLLSDRFSAERPKGSFSTLEIQRTEQGDSAMYLCASSPWDAGNTEAFFGQGTRLTVV.

This clonotype was detected only a few times. This could be a read error, since a much larger clone is one nucleotide away. The V call is TRBV5-1, the J call TRBJ1-1, with TRBD1 matching 10 bases. V gave up 4 bases and J gave up 3 bases; unmatched junction bases: 6. There are 15 residues in the CDR3. CDR1 is SGHRS and CDR2 is YFSETQ in the germline V gene. CDR3 nucleotide sequence: TGCGCCAGCAGCCTGGAGGGGACAGGGGACACTGAAGCTTTCTTT. Translating gives CASSLEGTGDTEAFF.

This clonotype is a singleton in its sample. This chain connects TRBV30 to TRBJ2-7; 9 bases align to TRBD2. Losses at the gene ends were 3 bases for V and 5 bases for J; bases not matched to a gene: 11. The CDR3 covers 15 residues. Germline values: CDR1 GTSNPN, CDR2 SVGIG (reference sequence). Written as DNA, the CDR3 is TGTGCCTGGAGCTGGAGCGGTAGCGGGAGCCACGAGCAGTACTTC. Protein sequence: CAWSWSGSGSHEQYF.

This clonotype has just a few counts. This sequence joins TRBV11-1 and TRBJ1-1; unclear D gene. CDR3 length equals 13 residues. V was cut by 6 bases and J by 12 bases, with 20 bases left in between. The V gene's germline CDR1 is SGHAT and CDR2 FQDESV (reference sequence). CDR3 bases: TGTGCCAGCAGTCGTGGGCTGGGCCGGGCAACTTTCTTT. This translates into CASSRGLGRATFF.

There are many counts of this clonotype. The chain employs TRBV2 and TRBJ1-3; D is unclear. Germline V gene lookup returns CDR1 SNHLY and CDR2 FYNNEI. The V end was cut by 4 bases, the J end by 4 bases, with 5 bases between. The CDR3 runs 12 residues. The CDR3 here is CASSGVGNTIYF. CDR3 DNA: TGTGCCAGCAGTGGAGTGGGAAACACCATATATTTT.

This clonotype was seen at least ten times. This chain joins TRBV7-6 and TRBJ1-2, with 9 bases that match TRBD1. The CDR3 runs 16 residues. CDR1 SGHVS and CDR2 FNYEAQ come from the germline V gene. V gave up 5 bases and J gave up 4 bases; unmatched junction bases: 11. This chain's CDR3 is CASSALGQGAAYGYTF. In DNA, the CDR3 is TGTGCCAGCAGCGCGCTGGGACAGGGCGCGGCCTATGGCTACACCTTC.

This clonotype came up many times. This chain connects TRBV12-3 or TRBV12-4 to TRBJ1-3; the D gene is possibly TRBD1 (5 bases). Trimming removed 5 bases at V and 8 bases at J, with 10 bases between. The CDR3 covers 12 residues. The CDR3 here is CASSRGPYTIYF. CDR3 DNA sequence: TGTGCCAGCAGTAGGGGACCGTACACCATATATTTT.

This clonotype appeared many times. V is TRBV12-3 or TRBV12-4 and J is TRBJ1-4; the D gene is possibly TRBD1 (6 bases). The CDR3 covers 14 residues. V was clipped by 2 bases and J by 8 bases, with 12 bases between them. As DNA, the CDR3 is TGTGCCAGCAGTTTAAGGCAGGGGAACGAAAAACTGTTTTTT. It encodes CASSLRQGNEKLFF.

The chain couples TRBV6-1 to TRBJ1-1; D is unresolved. The CDR3 runs 12 residues. The V end was cut by 7 bases, the J end by 0 bases, with 6 bases between. Per the germline V gene, CDR1 is MNHNS and CDR2 is SASEGT. CDR3: CASITMNTEAFF. Written as DNA, the CDR3 is TGTGCCAGCATAACCATGAACACTGAAGCTTTCTTT.

This clonotype appeared a few times. The chain uses TRBV7-3 and TRBJ1-3; unclear D gene. V was trimmed by 0 bases and J by 7 bases, leaving 10 bases between them. The CDR3 covers 14 residues. CDR1 is SGHTA, CDR2 FQGTGA, per germline. The CDR3 reads CASSLTPGSNTIYF. DNA of the CDR3: TGTGCCAGCAGCTTAACACCGGGGTCCAACACCATATATTTT. The complete variable domain, with remaining parts taken from reference TRBV7-3 and TRBJ1-3, reads GAGVSQTPSNKVTEKGKYVELRCDPISGHTALYWYRQSLGQGPEFLIYFQGTGAADDSGLPNDRFFAVRPEGSVSTLKIQRTERGDSAVYLCASSLTPGSNTIYFGEGSWLTVV.